Listed below are T cell receptor beta chains from one sample, sequenced in a study of cytomegalovirus exposure and HLA in healthy donors. Assay: immunoSEQ multiplex PCR; the TCRdb copy retains only in-frame clones and omits some. There are about 180,000 clones in the sample; approximately 79% occur only once, and about 6.4% lies in the top ten. Sequencing was done on a sample of PBMCs. These receptors were collected from a man aged 40-49 years in good health and CMV-seropositive. CDR3s include the opening cysteine and the closing phenylalanine or tryptophan. The order of the fields is clone size, V gene, D gene, J gene, CDR3 protein, CDR3 DNA. The D gene is left open where the match is weak. Clone size appears in some rows only: once, few, many, or a class for an expanded clone.

>.|TRBV2|.|TRBJ1-5
CASSDDRQGQPQHF
TGTGCCAGCAGCGACGACAGGCAAGGGCAGCCCCAGCATTTT
>.|TRBV28|.|TRBJ2-7
CASSQQGYEQYF
TGTGCCAGCAGCCAACAGGGCTACGAGCAGTACTTC
>many|TRBV11-3|.|TRBJ2-2
CASSLEAASTGELFF
TGTGCCAGCAGCTTAGAGGCAGCTAGCACCGGGGAGCTGTTTTTT
>.|TRBV4-2|TRBD1|TRBJ1-2
CASSLSGQGPLYGYTF
TGTGCCAGCAGCCTTTCAGGACAGGGTCCCCTCTATGGCTACACCTTC
>.|TRBV19|.|TRBJ2-3
CASSSTRGTQYF
TGTGCCAGTAGTTCCACACGGGGGACGCAGTATTTT
>.|TRBV30|.|TRBJ1-2
CAWNSGAGYTF
TGTGCCTGGAACTCAGGGGCGGGCTACACCTTC
>.|TRBV5-1|TRBD2|TRBJ2-3
CASSSTSGTDTQYF
TGCGCCAGCAGCTCAACTAGCGGCACAGATACGCAGTATTTT
>.|TRBV9|TRBD2|TRBJ2-1
CASSGGTSSVFF
TGTGCCAGCAGCGGAGGGACTAGCTCGGTGTTCTTC
>few|TRBV4-1|TRBD1|TRBJ2-3
CASSRDRATDTQYF
TGTGCCAGCAGCCGAGACAGGGCCACAGATACGCAGTATTTT
>.|TRBV18|.|TRBJ2-4
CASSPSGVANSQYF
TGTGCCAGCTCACCTTCGGGAGTTGCGAACAGTCAGTACTTC
>once|TRBV6-5|TRBD2|TRBJ2-7
CASSASGTSVFEQYF
TGTGCCAGCAGTGCCTCCGGGACTAGCGTATTCGAGCAGTACTTC
>.|TRBV25-1|TRBD1|TRBJ1-5
CASGDRGNQPQHF
TGTGCCAGCGGGGACAGGGGTAATCAGCCCCAGCATTTT